Detailed here is one T cell receptor beta chain. Antigen specificity is unknown. The PCR had 60 Vbeta and 13 Jbeta primers. Sequencing used immunoSEQ multiplex PCR; TCRdb keeps in-frame clones, though not all of them. This sample contains 75,000 to 95,000 clones. The data derive from a study of cytomegalovirus exposure and HLA in healthy donors. General observations from the study: Later analysis reportedly placed an Asian-associated ancestry cluster below the roughly 600-donor mean in N-insertions. According to an earlier analysis, most TCR beta V segments yielded productive rearrangements about 90% or about 30% of the time. In a later analysis, the majority of CMV-associated beta chains seemingly showed HLA restriction.

Looked up from germline, CDR1 is LNHNV and CDR2 is YYDKDF (reference sequence). The V gene lost 0 bases and the J gene lost 7 bases, with 16 bases spanning the gap. The CDR3 extends over 16 amino acids. The chain combines TRBV15 with TRBJ2-1; D is uncertain. The sequencing input was PBMCs. This sequence originates from a woman aged 55-75 years in good health and CMV-seronegative. The CDR3 region is CATSRDRQRLRNEQFF. The DNA for the CDR3 is TGTGCCACCAGCAGAGATAGGCAGAGACTTCGGAATGAGCAGTTCTTC. Using reference TRBV15 and TRBJ2-1 for the parts outside the CDR3, the full variable domain is DAMVIQNPRYQVTQFGKPVTLSCSQTLNHNVMYWYQQKSSQAPKLLFHYYDKDFNNEADTPDNFQSRRPNTSFCFLDIRSPGLGDTAMYLCATSRDRQRLRNEQFFGPGTRLTVL.